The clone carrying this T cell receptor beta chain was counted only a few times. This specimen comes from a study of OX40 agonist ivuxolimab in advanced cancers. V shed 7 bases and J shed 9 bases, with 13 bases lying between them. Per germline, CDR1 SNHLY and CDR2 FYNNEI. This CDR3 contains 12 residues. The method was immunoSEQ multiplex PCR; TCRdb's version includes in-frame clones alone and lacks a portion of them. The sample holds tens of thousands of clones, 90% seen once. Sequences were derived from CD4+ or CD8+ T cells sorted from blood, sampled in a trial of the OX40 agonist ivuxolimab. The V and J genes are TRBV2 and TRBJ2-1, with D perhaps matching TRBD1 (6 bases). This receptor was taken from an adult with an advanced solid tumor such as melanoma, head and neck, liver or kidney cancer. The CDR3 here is CASTSDSPEQFF. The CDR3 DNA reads TGTGCCAGCACCTCGGACAGTCCTGAGCAGTTCTTC.